These 21 T cell receptor beta chains originate from one sample sequenced in a study of blood T cell repertoires in COVID-19. The method was immunoSEQ multiplex PCR; TCRdb's version includes in-frame clones alone and lacks a portion of them. The sample carries about 58,000 clones, 60% to 85% recorded once. Sequenced input: peripheral blood. All receptors derive from a human donor in a cohort sampled during active COVID-19.

The rearrangement joins TRBV4-3 to TRBJ2-7, with 10 bases aligning to TRBD1. Germline assignment: CDR1 LGHNA and CDR2 YSLEER. This CDR3 is built from 17 residues. V dropped 3 bases and J dropped 1; count of bases not matched to a gene: 9. The CDR3 DNA sequence: TGCGCCAGCAGCCAGCTATTGACAGGGGGCCCATCCTACGAGCAGTACTTC. Protein sequence: CASSQLLTGGPSYEQYF.

V gene TRBV28 combines with J gene TRBJ2-3; weak D call: TRBD2 (6 bases). The CDR3 is 17 residues long. Germline CDR1 MDHEN, CDR2 SYDVKM. Deletions cut 4 bases from V and 4 bases from J, with 21 bases between. CDR3 DNA sequence: TGTGCCAGCAGTTCCTACCTGACTAGTAAGATAGCAGATACGCAGTATTTT. This codes for CASSSYLTSKIADTQYF. Together with reference TRBV28 and TRBJ2-3, the CDR3 gives the full variable domain: DVKVTQSSRYLVKRTGEKVFLECVQDMDHENMFWYRQDPGLGLRLIYFSYDVKMKEKGDIPEGYSVSREKKERFSLILESASTNQTSMYLCASSSYLTSKIADTQYFGPGTRLTVL.

V and J are TRBV6-2 or TRBV6-3 and TRBJ2-7; TRBD2 agrees at 8 bases. This CDR3 spans 13 amino acids. The germline CDR1 and CDR2 sequences are MNHEY and SVGEGT. The ends lost 5 bases at V and 3 bases at J; junction bases unmatched: 3. The CDR3 here is CASSSGSGYEQYF. CDR3 nucleotides: TGTGCCAGCAGTAGCGGGAGTGGCTACGAGCAGTACTTC.

V and J are TRBV30 and TRBJ2-7, with 7 bases matching TRBD1. Germline V gene lookup returns CDR1 GTSNPN and CDR2 SVGIG (reference sequence). After removal of 3 bases from V and 4 bases from J, the junction contained 12 bases not matched to a gene. The CDR3 sequence is 15 residues long. As DNA, the CDR3 is TGTGCCTGGAGGGGACAGTCCCTGAGGCATTACGAGCAGTACTTC. It translates to CAWRGQSLRHYEQYF.

The chain combines TRBV19 with TRBJ1-5, with D perhaps matching TRBD1 (5 bases). Germline assignment: CDR1 LNHDA and CDR2 SQIVND (reference sequence). This CDR3 spans 14 amino acids. The ends were cut back, 3 bases at V and 0 bases at J, with 6 bases in the middle. This CDR3 reads CASSIRDSNQPQHF. The CDR3 DNA reads as TGTGCCAGTAGTATCAGGGATAGCAATCAGCCCCAGCATTTT.

The chain has TRBV19 and TRBJ2-7; 10 bases match TRBD2. Germline V gene lookup returns CDR1 LNHDA and CDR2 SQIVND (reference sequence). The CDR3 covers 14 residues. V lost 6 bases, J lost 0 bases, and 2 bases stayed unmatched. CDR3 nucleotide sequence: TGTGCCAGTAGCACTAGCGGGGCCTCCTACGAGCAGTACTTC. This codes for CASSTSGASYEQYF.

A single count supports this clone. V gene TRBV11-2 combines with J gene TRBJ1-3; 7 positions match TRBD1. This CDR3 comprises 15 residues. Germline CDR1 and CDR2: SGHAT and FQNNGV. The J segment lost 2 bases and the V segment lost 1 base, leaving 2 bases of the junction unmatched. The CDR3 loop reads CASSLGGGPGNTIYF. The CDR3 nucleotides read TGTGCCAGCAGCTTAGGAGGGGGCCCTGGAAACACCATATATTTT. Combining the CDR3 with reference TRBV11-2 and TRBJ1-3 gives the whole variable domain EAGVAQSPRYKIIEKRQSVAFWCNPISGHATLYWYQQILGQGPKLLIQFQNNGVVDDSQLPKDRFSAERLKGVDSTLKIQPAKLEDSAVYLCASSLGGGPGNTIYFGEGSWLTVV.

CDR3 sequence: CASSLSRAGANEKLFF. The CDR3 coding sequence is TGTGCCAGCAGCTTAAGTAGGGCAGGGGCTAATGAAAAACTGTTTTTT. V usage is TRBV7-2 and J usage is TRBJ1-4, with D perhaps matching TRBD1 (6 bases). Germline loops: CDR1 SGHTA, CDR2 FQGNSA. The CDR3 length is 16 residues. Trimming pared 2 bases from V and 3 bases from J, leaving 13 bases between. The whole variable domain, filled in from reference TRBV7-2 and TRBJ1-4, reads GAGVSQSPSNKVTEKGKDVELRCDPISGHTALYWYRQSLGQGLEFLIYFQGNSAPDKSGLPSDRFSAERTGGSVSTLTIQRTQQEDSAVYLCASSLSRAGANEKLFFGSGTQLSVL.

This sequence joins TRBV7-9 and TRBJ2-7; no clear D. The V end was cut by 0 bases, the J end by 6 bases, with 6 bases between. Per germline, CDR1 SEHNR and CDR2 FQNEAQ (reference sequence). The CDR3 contains 12 residues. CDR3: CASSLASGEQYF. CDR3 coding DNA: TGTGCCAGCAGCTTAGCGTCAGGCGAGCAGTACTTC.

In this sample, this clone turned up a few times. The chain combines TRBV4-1 with TRBJ1-1; 9 positions agree with TRBD1. Germline lookup yields CDR1 MGHRA and CDR2 YSYEKL. Trimming took 4 bases from V and 4 from J; bases not matched to a gene: 7. This CDR3 region has 15 residues. The CDR3 loop reads CASSRTGEGATEAFF. CDR3 bases: TGCGCCAGCAGCCGGACAGGGGAAGGGGCCACTGAAGCTTTCTTT.

The rearrangement links TRBV29-1 to TRBJ2-7; 12 bases agree with TRBD1. Germline V CDR1 and CDR2: SQVTM, ANQGSEA. Trimming at V came to 6 bases and at J to 3 bases, leaving 9 bases not matched to a gene. This CDR3 region has 15 residues. The CDR3 nucleotides read TGCAGCGTAGTTTTGGGGACAGGGGGCATCTACGAGCAGTACTTC. Protein: CSVVLGTGGIYEQYF.

The chain combines TRBV7-6 with TRBJ2-3; D is perhaps TRBD1 (7 bases). The CDR3 runs to 14 residues. V gave up 6 bases and J gave up 4 bases, with 14 bases separating them. CDR1 SGHVS and CDR2 FNYEAQ come from the germline V gene. In nucleotides, the CDR3 is TGTGCCAGCAGTTACCAGGGGGGTGCAGATACGCAGTATTTT. Its protein product is CASSYQGGADTQYF.

This chain links TRBV9 with TRBJ1-1; no reliable D call. Deletions cut 1 base from V and 5 bases from J, with 12 bases between. This CDR3 contains 14 residues. Germline V gene lookup returns CDR1 SGDLS and CDR2 YYNGEE. CDR3 DNA sequence: TGTGCCAGCAGCGTATCTCGGTCGGAGACTGAAGCTTTCTTT. Its translation is CASSVSRSETEAFF.

This chain links TRBV5-5 with TRBJ2-7; unclear D gene. The ends were cut back, 2 bases at V and 2 bases at J, with 8 bases in the middle. Germline V gene sequence: CDR1 SGHKS, CDR2 YYEKEE (reference sequence). This CDR3 comprises 13 residues. Written as DNA, the CDR3 is TGTGCCAGCAGCTTTAACGGAGCCTACGAGCAGTACTTC. Translated: CASSFNGAYEQYF.

The chain links TRBV27 to TRBJ2-1, with a tentative D call TRBD1 (6 bases). V was clipped by 7 bases and J by 7 bases, with 8 bases between them. Germline V gives CDR1 MNHEY, CDR2 SMNVEV (reference sequence). This CDR3 is 11 amino acids long. The CDR3 nucleotides read TGTGCCAGCACGCAGGGGAATGAGCAGTTCTTC. Amino acids: CASTQGNEQFF.

The J gene is TRBJ1-2, the V gene TRBV11-3; D ambiguous. Trimming cost V 5 bases and J 7 bases, with 11 bases left between them. The germline CDR1 and CDR2 sequences are SGHNT and YENEEA. This CDR3 contains 12 residues. Here the CDR3 DNA reads TGTGCCAGCAGCCAAACCGGAGGTGGCTACACCTTC. Residues: CASSQTGGGYTF.

This clone has more than one count but fewer than ten. V is TRBV7-3 and J is TRBJ1-1; D uncertain. This CDR3 comprises 15 residues. Germline CDR1 reads SGHTA; CDR2 reads FQGTGA. V was shortened by 2 bases and J by 4 bases, with 14 bases between the two germline ends. The CDR3 sequence: CASSLFHGYGTEAFF. CDR3 nucleotide sequence: TGTGCCAGCAGCTTATTCCACGGGTATGGCACTGAAGCTTTCTTT.

The chain couples TRBV19 to TRBJ2-6; tentatively, D is TRBD1 (5 bases). Germline values: CDR1 LNHDA, CDR2 SQIVND (reference sequence). Trimming cost V 7 bases and J 0 bases, with 10 bases left between them. This CDR3 region has 15 residues. The CDR3 reads CASTGWGSGANVLTF. CDR3 bases: TGTGCCAGTACAGGGTGGGGCTCTGGGGCCAACGTCCTGACTTTC.

This chain connects TRBV11-2 to TRBJ2-1, with a weak D call TRBD1 (5 bases). CDR1 is SGHAT, CDR2 FQNNGV, per germline. V lost 5 bases and J lost 8, with 25 bases in between. The CDR3 contains 17 residues. This chain's CDR3 is CASSRNEVGAAFDEQFF. The CDR3 DNA sequence: TGTGCCAGCAGCCGGAACGAGGTAGGGGCCGCCTTCGATGAGCAGTTCTTC. Complete variable domain (other parts from reference TRBV11-2 and TRBJ2-1): EAGVAQSPRYKIIEKRQSVAFWCNPISGHATLYWYQQILGQGPKLLIQFQNNGVVDDSQLPKDRFSAERLKGVDSTLKIQPAKLEDSAVYLCASSRNEVGAAFDEQFFGPGTRLTVL.

The chain couples TRBV13 to TRBJ1-1, with D maybe TRBD1 (6 bases). Germline assignment: CDR1 PRHDT and CDR2 FYEKMQ (reference sequence). Trimming pared 2 bases from V and 3 bases from J, leaving 13 bases between. The CDR3 spans 15 residues. This CDR3 reads CASSLSSGVDTEAFF. For the CDR3, the DNA is TGTGCCAGCAGCTTAAGTTCAGGGGTCGACACTGAAGCTTTCTTT.

The chain carries TRBV29-1 and TRBJ2-7; 8 bases are a match to TRBD2. Per germline, CDR1 SQVTM and CDR2 ANQGSEA. Unmatched junction bases numbered 7, after V lost 3 bases and J lost 3 bases. The CDR3 contains 14 residues. CDR3 sequence: CSVDSGRGDYEQYF. CDR3 coding DNA: TGCAGCGTTGATTCTGGGCGGGGGGACTACGAGCAGTACTTC.